What follows are 14 T cell receptor beta chains derived from one specimen sequenced in a study of OX40 agonist ivuxolimab in advanced cancers. Data came from immunoSEQ multiplex PCR; TCRdb stores just in-frame clones and leaves some out. Of 150,000 to 170,000 clones listed, approximately 94% are singletons. The sample in question was CD4+ or CD8+ T cells sorted from blood, obtained in a trial of the OX40 agonist ivuxolimab. Every receptor here comes from an adult with an advanced solid tumor such as melanoma, head and neck, liver or kidney cancer.

The V and J genes are TRBV15 and TRBJ1-3; 8 nucleotides align to TRBD1. The germline V gene encodes CDR1 LNHNV and CDR2 YYDKDF (reference sequence). V dropped 0 bases and J dropped 3; count of bases not matched to a gene: 4. The CDR3 is made up of 16 amino acids. The CDR3 is CATSRDWTGRGNTIYF. Here the CDR3 DNA reads TGTGCCACCAGCAGAGATTGGACAGGGCGTGGAAACACCATATATTTT.

This clone has just a few counts. The genes are TRBV21-1 and TRBJ1-2. TRBV21-1 is described as a pseudogene. The CDR3 is 16 amino acids. The CDR3 DNA reads TGTGCCAGCAGCAAAATGGGGATAATAACTAACTATGGCTACACCTTC. This codes for CASSKMGIITNYGYTF.

The DNA for the CDR3 is TGCGCCAGCAGCCAATCAAGGACTGAAAAACTGTTTTTT. Its protein product is CASSQSRTEKLFF. The gene calls are TRBV4-3 and TRBJ1-4; D gene unclear. Per germline, CDR1 LGHNA and CDR2 YSLEER. This CDR3 has 13 residues. The ends were cut back, 2 bases at V and 7 bases at J, with 8 bases in the middle.

The rearrangement links TRBV7-3 to TRBJ2-7; 9 bases map to TRBD1. The CDR3 loop spans 15 amino acids. In germline, CDR1 is SGHTA, CDR2 FQGTGA. With 6 bases clipped from V and 3 bases from J, the junction kept 9 bases outside the gene matches. The CDR3 DNA sequence: TGTGCCAGCAGTTTAGGGGACAGGGACTTCTACGAGCAGTACTTC. Translated, it gives CASSLGDRDFYEQYF.

The chain links TRBV5-4 to TRBJ2-7; TRBD2 aligns across 8 bases. The V segment lost 2 bases and the J segment 2 bases; nucleotides outside the gene matches: 6. The CDR3 has 15 residues. Germline assignment: CDR1 SGHNT and CDR2 YYREEE (reference sequence). CDR3 nucleotide sequence: TGTGCCAGCAGCTTATCCGGGACTAGGGCCTACGAGCAGTACTTC. This encodes CASSLSGTRAYEQYF.

A few counts support this clone. The chain carries TRBV19 and TRBJ1-5, with unresolved D. The CDR3 is 15 amino acids. Trimming shortened V by 6 bases and J by 7 bases, and 19 bases separated the two germline ends. Germline CDR1 is LNHDA and CDR2 is SQIVND (reference sequence). DNA for the CDR3: TGTGCCAGTAGCCCCTGGGGAGGGAATAAGCAGCCCCAGCATTTT. Translation: CASSPWGGNKQPQHF.

The genes are TRBV15 and TRBJ1-2, with TRBD1 identical over 8 bases. Per the germline V gene, CDR1 is LNHNV and CDR2 is YYDKDF (reference sequence). With 1 base clipped from V and 1 base from J, the junction kept 5 bases outside the gene matches. This CDR3 contains 16 residues. CDR3 loop: CATSRVRGQGNYGYTF. The CDR3 DNA is TGTGCCACCAGCAGAGTAAGAGGACAGGGTAACTATGGCTACACCTTC.

CDR3 amino acids: CASSLGRRRSGNTIYF. CDR3 sequence (DNA): TGTGCCAGCAGTCTTGGACGGAGACGCTCTGGAAACACCATATATTTT. This chain uses TRBV25-1 with TRBJ1-3; no firm D call. Trimming left V 5 bases short and J 0 bases short, with 14 bases between. Germline V CDR1 and CDR2: MGHDK, SYGVNS. The CDR3 runs to 16 residues.

The chain combines TRBV9 with TRBJ2-5; possibly TRBD2 for D (6 bases). The V end was cut by 2 bases, the J end by 1 base, with 6 bases between. Germline V lookup: CDR1 SGDLS, CDR2 YYNGEE. The CDR3 has 13 residues. The CDR3 here is CASSVGGQETQYF. The DNA of the CDR3 is TGTGCCAGCAGCGTGGGGGGCCAAGAGACCCAGTACTTC.

The rearrangement joins TRBV5-4 to TRBJ1-1; 7 positions match TRBD1. Unmatched junction bases numbered 2, after V lost 0 bases and J lost 3 bases. The germline V gene has CDR1 SGHNT and CDR2 YYREEE (reference sequence). This CDR3 has 14 amino acids. In nucleotides, the CDR3 is TGTGCCAGCAGCTTGGGGGGACAGTACACTGAAGCTTTCTTT. It translates to CASSLGGQYTEAFF.

The chain combines TRBV4-3 with TRBJ1-2; no reliable D call. V was pared by 0 bases and J by 2 bases, with 4 bases between. The germline CDR1 and CDR2 sequences are LGHNA and YSLEER. This CDR3 contains 13 residues. This CDR3 is CASSQDRNYGYTF. The CDR3 DNA sequence: TGCGCCAGCAGCCAAGATCGGAACTATGGCTACACCTTC.

The sample holds one count of this clone. The rearrangement joins TRBV4-2 to TRBJ2-6; D might be TRBD2 (5 bases). This CDR3 has 19 residues. V lost 0 bases and J lost 0, with 15 bases in between. Germline V gene lookup returns CDR1 LGHNA and CDR2 YNFKEQ. The CDR3, as DNA: TGTGCCAGCAGCCAAGAAGCGGTACCCGCCTACTCTGGGGCCAACGTCCTGACTTTC. It translates to CASSQEAVPAYSGANVLTF.

This chain uses TRBV10-3 with TRBJ1-1; D call uncertain. Germline V gene lookup returns CDR1 ENHRY and CDR2 SYGVKD. The V and J ends lost 9 bases and 0 bases respectively, with 14 bases between them. The CDR3 covers 14 residues. The CDR3 region is CAIRVGDMNTEAFF. In nucleotides, the CDR3 is TGTGCCATAAGAGTTGGGGATATGAACACTGAAGCTTTCTTT.

The chain carries TRBV11-2 and TRBJ1-1, with 9 bases fitting TRBD1. Per the germline V gene, CDR1 is SGHAT and CDR2 is FQNNGV. Trimming at V came to 4 bases and at J to 7 bases, leaving 7 bases not matched to a gene. This CDR3 is 14 amino acids long. CDR3 protein: CASSSTGGQGEAFF. CDR3 nucleotide sequence: TGTGCCAGCAGCTCCACCGGGGGACAGGGTGAAGCTTTCTTT.